This T cell receptor beta chain was observed in a study of T cells in Graves' hyperthyroidism and ophthalmopathy. V gave up 2 bases and J gave up 5 bases; unmatched junction bases: 27. CDR3 length equals 22 residues. CDR1 is LGHDT, CDR2 YNNKEL, per germline (reference sequence). This clonotype turned up a few times. Authors of the study amplified TCR beta CDR3 regions from RNA transcripts. TCR CDR3 underwent first-round RT-PCR with the HTBI primer set. MiXCR was run by TCRdb on the multiplex PCR reads, yielding one entry per CDR3 protein. The table lists hundreds of thousands of distinct CDR3 sequences, 13% to 15% of them singletons, with approximately 10% in the top ten.

The sample was blood. The source of this sequence is a woman between 18 and 30 years old with Graves' hyperthyroidism. The V and J genes are TRBV3-1 and TRBJ2-1; 7 bases fit TRBD2. CDR3 coding DNA: TGTGCCAGCAGCCAATCGAATCCTTGGATATTGGGAAGCGGGACCGTGGACAATGAGCAGTTCTTC. It codes for CASSQSNPWILGSGTVDNEQFF.